This T cell receptor beta chain is from a study of post-analysis software for immune sequencing data. At the level of the study: Disease courses included relapsing-remitting, secondary progressive and progressive-relapsing multiple sclerosis. General study points: Pronounced co-clustering by F measure was evident among identically batched samples. TRBV5-6, TRBV5-1 and TRBV20-1 were among roughly five TRBV segments more frequent in patients than controls. Significantly lower normalized Chao1 diversity was seen in multiple sclerosis patients than in controls.

TCR beta cDNA libraries included unique molecular identifiers. Yield was roughly 0.5 million cDNA molecules from roughly 0.93 to 9.6 million T cells. TCRdb analysed the PCR reads with MiXCR anew, one entry per CDR3 protein. The sample contains hundreds of thousands of distinct CDR3 sequences, less than 35% of which appear only once. This clonotype was counted many times. Its antigen is not known. The germline V gene encodes CDR1 SGHTA and CDR2 FQGNSA. The CDR3 is made up of 14 amino acids. Trimming at V came to 3 bases and at J to 5 bases, leaving 0 bases not matched to a gene. Sequenced input: blood. The J gene is TRBJ2-5, the V gene TRBV7-2; 13 bases agree with TRBD2. This clonotype originated in a girl aged 5 to 17 with multiple sclerosis. The CDR3 bases are TGTGCCAGCAGCTTGGGACTAGCGGGGGAGACCCAGTACTTC. Residues: CASSLGLAGETQYF.